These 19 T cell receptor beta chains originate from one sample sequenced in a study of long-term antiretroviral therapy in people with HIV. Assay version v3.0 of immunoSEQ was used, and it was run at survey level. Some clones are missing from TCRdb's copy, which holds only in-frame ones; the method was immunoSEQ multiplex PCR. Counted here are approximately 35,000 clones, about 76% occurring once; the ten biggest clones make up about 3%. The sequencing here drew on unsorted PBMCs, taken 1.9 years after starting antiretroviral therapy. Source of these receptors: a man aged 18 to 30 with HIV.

The CDR3 DNA is TGTGCCAGTACGGGCTTCGACAGGGGGAATACCGGGGAGCTGTTTTTT. The encoded protein is CASTGFDRGNTGELFF. The V gene is TRBV7-8, the J gene TRBJ2-2; 9 bases fit TRBD1. V lost 9 bases, J lost 5 bases, and 13 bases stayed unmatched. The CDR3 runs 16 residues. Germline V lookup: CDR1 SGHVS, CDR2 FQNEAQ.

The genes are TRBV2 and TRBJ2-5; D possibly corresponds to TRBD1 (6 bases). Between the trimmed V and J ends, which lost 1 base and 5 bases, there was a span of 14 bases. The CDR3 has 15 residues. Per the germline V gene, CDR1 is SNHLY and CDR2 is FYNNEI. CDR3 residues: CASSEGTGRGETQYF. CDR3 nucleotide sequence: TGTGCCAGCAGTGAAGGTACAGGGCGCGGGGAGACCCAGTACTTC.

CDR3 in amino acids: CASSDYRCGEQYF. In DNA, the CDR3 is TGTGCCAGCAGTGATTACAGGTGTGGAGAGCAGTACTTC. This chain uses TRBV5-5 with TRBJ2-7, with D perhaps TRBD1 (5 bases). Germline CDR1 and CDR2: SGHKS and YYEKEE (reference sequence). The CDR3 runs 13 residues. V lost 5 bases and J 7 bases, leaving 16 bases between the germline ends.

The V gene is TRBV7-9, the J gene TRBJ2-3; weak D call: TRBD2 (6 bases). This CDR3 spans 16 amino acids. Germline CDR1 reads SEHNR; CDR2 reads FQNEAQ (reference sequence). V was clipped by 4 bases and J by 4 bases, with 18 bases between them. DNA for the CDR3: TGTGCCAGCAGCTCCTGGGGCGGGGTGGGGGCAGATACGCAGTATTTT. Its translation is CASSSWGGVGADTQYF.

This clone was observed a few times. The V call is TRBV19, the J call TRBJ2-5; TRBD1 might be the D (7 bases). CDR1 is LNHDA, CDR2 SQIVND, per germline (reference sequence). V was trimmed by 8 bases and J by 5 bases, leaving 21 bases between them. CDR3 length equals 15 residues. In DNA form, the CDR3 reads TGTGCCAGTCGCCGGGGACTTAGGGGACAGGAGACCCAGTACTTC. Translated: CASRRGLRGQETQYF.

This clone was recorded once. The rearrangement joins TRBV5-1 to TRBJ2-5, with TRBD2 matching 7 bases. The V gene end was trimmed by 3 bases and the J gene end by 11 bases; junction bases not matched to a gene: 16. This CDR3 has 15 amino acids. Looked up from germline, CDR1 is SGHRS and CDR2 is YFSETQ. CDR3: CASSSFLAASPWQYF. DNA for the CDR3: TGCGCCAGCAGCTCCTTCCTAGCGGCCTCCCCCTGGCAGTACTTC.

DNA of the CDR3: TGTGCCAGCAGCGGGGCGGACAGGGTCCGAGAGACCCAGTACTTC. Its translation is CASSGADRVRETQYF. V is TRBV7-8 and J is TRBJ2-5; 8 bases fit TRBD1. V trimming: 5 bases; J trimming: 4 bases; junction bases outside the gene matches: 9. The germline gives CDR1 SGHVS, CDR2 FQNEAQ. This CDR3 region has 15 residues.

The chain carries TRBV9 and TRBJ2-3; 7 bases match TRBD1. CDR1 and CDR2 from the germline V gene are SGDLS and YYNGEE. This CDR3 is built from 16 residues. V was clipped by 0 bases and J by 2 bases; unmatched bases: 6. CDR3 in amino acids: CASSVGNRGDTDTQYF. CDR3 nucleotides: TGTGCCAGCAGCGTAGGAAACAGGGGAGACACAGATACGCAGTATTTT.

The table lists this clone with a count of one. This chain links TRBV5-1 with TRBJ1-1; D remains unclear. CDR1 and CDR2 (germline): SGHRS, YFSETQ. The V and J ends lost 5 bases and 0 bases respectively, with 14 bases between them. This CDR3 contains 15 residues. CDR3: CASRPEVNMNTEAFF. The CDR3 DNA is TGCGCCAGCAGACCCGAAGTGAACATGAACACTGAAGCTTTCTTT.

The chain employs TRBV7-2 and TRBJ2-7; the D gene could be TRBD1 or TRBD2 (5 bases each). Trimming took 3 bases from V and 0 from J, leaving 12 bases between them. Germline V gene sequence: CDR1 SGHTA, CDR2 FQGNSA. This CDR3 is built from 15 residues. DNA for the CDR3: TGTGCCAGCAGCTTGGGACCCACCAGCTCCTACGAGCAGTACGTC. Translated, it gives CASSLGPTSSYEQYV.

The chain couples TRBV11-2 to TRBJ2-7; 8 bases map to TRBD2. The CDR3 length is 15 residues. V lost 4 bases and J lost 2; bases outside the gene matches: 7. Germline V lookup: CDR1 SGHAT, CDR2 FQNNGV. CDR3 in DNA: TGTGCCAGCAGCTCTGGGACTAGTAGCCCCTACGAGCAGTACGTC. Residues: CASSSGTSSPYEQYV.

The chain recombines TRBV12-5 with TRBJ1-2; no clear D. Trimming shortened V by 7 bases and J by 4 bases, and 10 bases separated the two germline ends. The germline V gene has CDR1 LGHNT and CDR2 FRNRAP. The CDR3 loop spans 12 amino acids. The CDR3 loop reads CASAGSGYGYTF. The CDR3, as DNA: TGTGCTAGTGCAGGTTCAGGCTATGGCTACACCTTC.

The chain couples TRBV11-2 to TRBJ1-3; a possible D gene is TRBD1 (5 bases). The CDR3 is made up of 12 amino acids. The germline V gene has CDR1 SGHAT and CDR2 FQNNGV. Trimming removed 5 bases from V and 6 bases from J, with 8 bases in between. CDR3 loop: CASSRGENTIYF. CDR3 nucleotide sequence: TGTGCCAGCAGCCGGGGGGAAAACACCATATATTTT. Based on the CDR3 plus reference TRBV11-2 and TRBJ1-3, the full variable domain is EAGVAQSPRYKIIEKRQSVAFWCNPISGHATLYWYQQILGQGPKLLIQFQNNGVVDDSQLPKDRFSAERLKGVDSTLKIQPAKLEDSAVYLCASSRGENTIYFGEGSWLTVV.

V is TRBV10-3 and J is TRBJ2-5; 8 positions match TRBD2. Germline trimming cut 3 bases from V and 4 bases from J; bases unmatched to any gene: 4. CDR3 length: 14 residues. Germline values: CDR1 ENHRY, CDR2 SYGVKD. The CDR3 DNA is TGTGCCATCAGTGATTCGGGAGGGCGAGAGACCCAGTACTTC. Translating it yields CAISDSGGRETQYF.

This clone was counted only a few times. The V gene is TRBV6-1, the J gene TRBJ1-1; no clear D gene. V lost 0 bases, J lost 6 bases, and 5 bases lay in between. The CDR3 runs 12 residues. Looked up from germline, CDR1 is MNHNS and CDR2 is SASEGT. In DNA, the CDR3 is TGTGCCAGCAGTGAAGCGCCGTCTGAAGCTTTCTTT. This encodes CASSEAPSEAFF.

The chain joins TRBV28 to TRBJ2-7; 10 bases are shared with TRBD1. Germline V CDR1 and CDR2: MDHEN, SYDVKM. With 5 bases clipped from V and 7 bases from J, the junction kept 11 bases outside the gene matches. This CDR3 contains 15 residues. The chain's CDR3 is CASSIGTGEVKEQYF. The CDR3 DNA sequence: TGTGCCAGCAGTATTGGGACAGGGGAAGTTAAGGAGCAGTACTTC.

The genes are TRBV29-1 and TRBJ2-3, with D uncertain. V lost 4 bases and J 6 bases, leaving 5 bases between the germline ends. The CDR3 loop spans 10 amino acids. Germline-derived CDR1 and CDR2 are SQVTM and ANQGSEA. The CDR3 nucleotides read TGCAGCGTTGCCGATGATACGCAGTATTTT. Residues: CSVADDTQYF.

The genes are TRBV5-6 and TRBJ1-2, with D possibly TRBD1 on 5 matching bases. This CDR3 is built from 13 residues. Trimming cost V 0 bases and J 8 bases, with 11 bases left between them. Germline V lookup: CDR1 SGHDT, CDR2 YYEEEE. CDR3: CASSLGEGYGYTF. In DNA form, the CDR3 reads TGTGCCAGCAGCTTGGGGGAGGGGTACGGCTACACCTTC.

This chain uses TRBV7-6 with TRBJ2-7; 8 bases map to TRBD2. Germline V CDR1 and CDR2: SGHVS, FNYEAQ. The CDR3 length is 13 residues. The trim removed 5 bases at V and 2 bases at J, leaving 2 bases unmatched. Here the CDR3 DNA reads TGTGCCAGCAGCCTGGGACTAGCCTACGAGCAGTACTTC. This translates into CASSLGLAYEQYF. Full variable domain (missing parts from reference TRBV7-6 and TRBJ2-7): GAGVSQSPRYKVTKRGQDVALRCDPISGHVSLYWYRQALGQGPEFLTYFNYEAQQDKSGLPNDRFSAERPEGSISTLTIQRTEQRDSAMYRCASSLGLAYEQYFGPGTRLTVT.